The rows below give T cell receptor beta chains drawn from one sample of a study of cytomegalovirus exposure and HLA in healthy donors. Profiled with immunoSEQ multiplex PCR; TCRdb holds only in-frame clones, not every one. The sample holds approximately 100,000 clones, 75% to 90% seen once. Sequencing was carried out using PBMCs. The receptors come from a man aged 40-55 years in good health and CMV-seropositive. The CDR3 runs from the conserved cysteine through the conserved F or W. The D gene is left open where the match is weak. Not all rows give a size; the values are once, few, many and, for expanded clones, a class.

clone size | J gene | V gene | D gene | CDR3 DNA | CDR3 protein
NA | TRBJ2-1 | TRBV19 | NA | TGTGCCAGTAGTATCGACAGGAGCTCCTACAATGAGCAGTTCTTC | CASSIDRSSYNEQFF
NA | TRBJ2-1 | TRBV27 | NA | TGTGCCAGCAGTTTCATCGGACAGCACAATGAGCAGTTCTTC | CASSFIGQHNEQFF
few | TRBJ2-2 | TRBV5-1 | TRBD2 | TGCGCCAGCAGCTCGGGACTAGCGGGAACCGGGGAGCTGTTTTTT | CASSSGLAGTGELFF
NA | TRBJ2-7 | TRBV2 | NA | TGTGCCAGCAGTGGGTATCGCCGGGACAATACCTACGAGCAGTACTTC | CASSGYRRDNTYEQYF
NA | TRBJ2-3 | TRBV5-1 | TRBD1 | TGCGCCAGCAGCTGGACAGGGGGAGAAGATACGCAGTATTTT | CASSWTGGEDTQYF
NA | TRBJ2-7 | TRBV7-2 | TRBD1 | TGTGCCAGCAGCTTAGTAGGTGGACAGGGGGCTTACGAGCAGTACTTC | CASSLVGGQGAYEQYF
NA | TRBJ2-3 | TRBV9 | TRBD1 | TGTGCCAGCACCTTGTGGGGACAGGGCACAGATACGCAGTATTTT | CASTLWGQGTDTQYF
NA | TRBJ2-4 | TRBV7-2 | NA | TGTGCCAGCAGCTTAGTGGGGGGGGCGGGCGGCAAAAACATTCAGTACTTC | CASSLVGGAGGKNIQYF
once | TRBJ1-2 | TRBV7-8 | NA | TGTGCCAGCAGCTCAACTAGCCTGGCTGGCTACACCTTC | CASSSTSLAGYTF
NA | TRBJ2-7 | TRBV11-2 | NA | TGTGCCAGCAACTCCAAGGACAGAATTATCTACGAGCAGTACTTC | CASNSKDRIIYEQYF
NA | TRBJ1-5 | TRBV6-1 | TRBD1 | TGTGCCAGCAGTGAAGACAGGGGACAGAATCAGCCCCAGCATTTT | CASSEDRGQNQPQHF
NA | TRBJ1-2 | TRBV6-5 | TRBD1 | TGTGCCAGCAGAACGACAGGGGGCTTCTATGGCTACACCTTC | CASRTTGGFYGYTF
NA | TRBJ2-4 | TRBV18 | TRBD1 | TGTGCCAGCTCACGAATCGCAGGGGGCGAAGGCAAAAACATTCAGTACTTC | CASSRIAGGEGKNIQYF
NA | TRBJ2-1 | TRBV7-2 | TRBD2 | TGTGCCAGCAGCTTAAGTGTGGTAGCGGGGTCCTACAATGAGCAGTTCTTC | CASSLSVVAGSYNEQFF
NA | TRBJ1-5 | TRBV5-1 | NA | TGCGCCAGCAGCTTACAGGGATCTAGCAATCAGCCCCAGCATTTT | CASSLQGSSNQPQHF
once | TRBJ1-2 | TRBV6-5 | TRBD1 | TGTGCCAGCACAACAGGGGGTGATGGCTACACCTTC | CASTTGGDGYTF
NA | TRBJ2-5 | TRBV7-9 | NA | TGTGCCAGCAGCTTAGTCGGGGAAAGCCAAGAGACCCAGTACTTC | CASSLVGESQETQYF
few | TRBJ2-3 | TRBV19 | NA | TGTGCCAGTAGCCCAATCGTCGAGTCCCCCACAGATACGCAGTATTTT | CASSPIVESPTDTQYF
NA | TRBJ1-6 | TRBV7-8 | TRBD1 | TGTGCCAGCAGCCGAGACAGGGGCCCTTCACCCCTCCACTTT | CASSRDRGPSPLHF
NA | TRBJ2-3 | TRBV19 | TRBD1 | TGTGCCAGCAACAGGGGGACAGATACGCAGTATTTT | CASNRGTDTQYF
NA | TRBJ2-3 | TRBV28 | NA | TGTGCCAGCAGCTTCCCGACAGCTAGCACAGATACGCAGTATTTT | CASSFPTASTDTQYF
NA | TRBJ2-5 | TRBV27 | NA | TGTGCCACCTCAACAGGGTCCATGGAGACCCAGTACTTC | CATSTGSMETQYF
NA | TRBJ1-1 | TRBV27 | TRBD1 | TGTGCCAGCAGTTTATCAGTGGGACAGTTTGCTATGAACACTGAAGCTTTCTTT | CASSLSVGQFAMNTEAFF
NA | TRBJ1-2 | TRBV29-1 | TRBD1 | TGCAGCGTTAGGGGACAGGGGGCTACTAACTATGGCTACACCTTC | CSVRGQGATNYGYTF
NA | TRBJ1-1 | TRBV28 | NA | TGTGCCAGCAGTCCAACGGACAGATTGAACACTGAAGCTTTCTTT | CASSPTDRLNTEAFF
NA | TRBJ1-5 | TRBV6-5 | NA | TGTGCCAGCAGTTATGGGAAGGGGCAGCCCCAGCATTTT | CASSYGKGQPQHF
NA | TRBJ2-5 | TRBV11-1 | TRBD1 | TGTGCCAGCAGATCACCCCGTGGACAGGGTGGCGAGACCCAGTACTTC | CASRSPRGQGGETQYF
NA | TRBJ1-3 | TRBV7-6 | TRBD1 | TGTGCCAGCAGCAAACAACCGGGACAGGGAACCGGAAACACCATATATTTT | CASSKQPGQGTGNTIYF
NA | TRBJ2-2 | TRBV27 | TRBD1 | TGTGCCAGCAGTTCAGCCGGGACAGGGCGGTCCGGGGAGCTGTTTTTT | CASSSAGTGRSGELFF
NA | TRBJ2-2 | TRBV28 | TRBD1 | TGTGCCAGCAGTTACCTACAGGGGACCGGGGAGCTGTTTTTT | CASSYLQGTGELFF
NA | TRBJ2-2 | TRBV19 | NA | TGTGCCAGTAGTATAAGGACCGGCCTAGGGGCCGGGGAGCTGTTTTTT | CASSIRTGLGAGELFF
NA | TRBJ2-5 | TRBV21-1 | NA | TGTGCCAGCAGCAAAATGAGAGGGAGTTCTCCCGAGACCCAGTACTTC | CASSKMRGSSPETQYF
NA | TRBJ2-1 | TRBV2 | NA | TGTGCCAGCGAAGGAGGGGATACCTACAATGAGCAGTTCTTC | CASEGGDTYNEQFF
NA | TRBJ2-1 | TRBV5-1 | NA | TGCGCCAGCAGCTTGAGCGCCCGTAGGGGTGAGCAGTTCTTC | CASSLSARRGEQFF
NA | TRBJ2-7 | TRBV7-9 | NA | TGTGCCAGCAGCTCACTTGGGACACCGTCCTACGAGCAGTACTTC | CASSSLGTPSYEQYF
NA | TRBJ2-2 | TRBV11-2 | NA | TGTGCCAGCAGCTTAGGTCACGGGGAGCTGTTTTTT | CASSLGHGELFF
NA | TRBJ2-6 | TRBV11-2 | TRBD1 | TGTGCCAGCAGCTTTCGCCGGGACAGGGGATTTGGGGCCAACGTCCTGACTTTC | CASSFRRDRGFGANVLTF
NA | TRBJ2-7 | TRBV2 | TRBD2 | TGTGCCAGCCAGGGACTAGCGGGAGGGCCTGGATACGAGCAGTACTTC | CASQGLAGGPGYEQYF
NA | TRBJ2-5 | TRBV5-5 | NA | TGTGCCAGCAGCATCCATAGGGGGGAGACCCAGTACTTC | CASSIHRGETQYF
few | TRBJ2-1 | TRBV10-3 | TRBD1 | TGTGCCATCAGTGAGTCCTTCACAGGGGCCAATGAGCAGTTCTTC | CAISESFTGANEQFF
NA | TRBJ2-7 | TRBV5-6 | TRBD1 | TGTGCCAGCAGCTTGTGGGGACAGGGGGGCTCCTACGAGCAGTACTTC | CASSLWGQGGSYEQYF